Following are 12 T cell receptor beta chains from one sample sequenced in a study of Ad26.COV2.S vaccination and SARS-CoV-2 variants listed by TCRdb under 2021. The treatment or condition label, as the study defines it: over 15 received Ad26.COV2.S at low or high dose, single or two shots; roughly 5 received placebo; per-sample allocation not given. Repertoires of vaccine and placebo recipients were sequenced from samples taken on day 63 after the first injection. Libraries were constructed by the immunoSEQ multiplex PCR assay. TCRdb took over this immuneACCESS table, retaining in-frame rearrangements with V and J assigned. Such tables are incomplete; in checked studies, under half of the missing clones stem from an unresolved V gene, and the remainder is unexplained. The sample has about 480,000 clones on record, around 90% of them singletons. Clones ranked in the top ten supply more than 10% of the sample.

The sample consisted of peripheral blood, taken in a trial of Ad26.COV2.S vaccine versus placebo. The receptors shown here come from a person between 18 and 59 years old who received the Ad26.COV2.S COVID-19 vaccine or a placebo.

Here the CDR3 reads CSASWGLRNEQYF. The CDR3, as DNA: TGCAGTGCTAGTTGGGGGCTCAGGAACGAGCAGTACTTC. V gene TRBV20-1 combines with J gene TRBJ2-7; possibly TRBD1 for D (6 bases). The CDR3 is 13 amino acids. Germline values: CDR1 DFQATT, CDR2 SNEGSKA (reference sequence). Trimming pared 3 bases from V and 5 bases from J, leaving 14 bases between.

The chain recombines TRBV6-5 with TRBJ1-3, with D perhaps matching TRBD1 (5 bases). This CDR3 has 14 residues. Germline V lookup: CDR1 MNHEY, CDR2 SVGAGI. Trimming cost V 7 bases and J 3 bases, with 13 bases left between them. CDR3 region: CASNKQGVGNTIYF. For the CDR3, the DNA is TGTGCCAGCAACAAACAAGGGGTTGGAAACACCATATATTTT.

The chain combines TRBV11-2 with TRBJ1-4; the D is unclear. Trimming left V 1 base short and J 5 bases short, with 14 bases between. CDR1 and CDR2 (germline): SGHAT, FQNNGV. This CDR3 region has 16 residues. CDR3: CASSLGFRGLNEKLFF. CDR3 nucleotide sequence: TGTGCCAGCAGCTTAGGTTTCCGAGGCCTAAATGAAAAACTGTTTTTT. Full variable domain (outside the CDR3, taken from reference TRBV11-2 and TRBJ1-4): EAGVAQSPRYKIIEKRQSVAFWCNPISGHATLYWYQQILGQGPKLLIQFQNNGVVDDSQLPKDRFSAERLKGVDSTLKIQPAKLEDSAVYLCASSLGFRGLNEKLFFGSGTQLSVL.

V is TRBV19 and J is TRBJ2-7, with 8 bases fitting TRBD1. The V gene's germline CDR1 is LNHDA and CDR2 SQIVND (reference sequence). CDR3 length: 13 amino acids. The ends lost 10 bases at V and 2 bases at J; junction bases unmatched: 7. The CDR3 loop reads CATSRTGTYEQYF. The CDR3 DNA sequence: TGTGCCACCTCCCGGACAGGGACCTACGAGCAGTACTTC.

The V call is TRBV28, the J call TRBJ2-7; TRBD2 matches 7 bases. Germline CDR1 and CDR2: MDHEN and SYDVKM. J was trimmed by 0 bases and V by 2 bases; bases with no gene match: 4. This CDR3 is built from 15 residues. The CDR3 bases are TGTGCCAGCAGTTTACTCCGGGAGGCCTCCTACGAGCAGTACTTC. Its translation is CASSLLREASYEQYF.

V is TRBV28 and J is TRBJ1-1, with D maybe TRBD1 (5 bases). The CDR3 runs to 13 residues. The germline CDR1 and CDR2 sequences are MDHEN and SYDVKM. The ends were cut back, 1 base at V and 8 bases at J, with 11 bases in the middle. CDR3 sequence (DNA): TGTGCCAGCAGTTTATCCGGGGACGGGGAAGCTTTCTTT. Amino acids: CASSLSGDGEAFF.

The chain links TRBV30 to TRBJ1-3; 7 bases fit TRBD1. The germline V gene has CDR1 GTSNPN and CDR2 SVGIG (reference sequence). The CDR3 extends over 15 amino acids. J was trimmed by 6 bases and V by 4 bases; bases with no gene match: 12. This CDR3 is CAWTQNRGKKNTIYF. CDR3 in DNA: TGTGCCTGGACCCAAAACAGGGGCAAGAAAAACACCATATATTTT.

V gene TRBV5-4 combines with J gene TRBJ2-5, with 9 bases aligning to TRBD1. Germline CDR1 and CDR2: SGHNT and YYREEE (reference sequence). The V segment lost 4 bases and the J segment 5 bases; nucleotides outside the gene matches: 9. The CDR3 runs to 15 residues. CDR3: CASSATGGTGETQYF. CDR3 bases: TGTGCCAGCAGCGCGACAGGGGGAACAGGGGAGACCCAGTACTTC.

This sequence joins TRBV13 and TRBJ1-2, with 7 positions matching TRBD1. Germline values: CDR1 PRHDT, CDR2 FYEKMQ (reference sequence). Trimming removed 6 bases from V and 2 bases from J; junction bases left unmatched: 9. There are 15 residues in the CDR3. For the CDR3, the DNA is TGTGCCAGCAGGTATACGGGACAGAAGAACTATGGCTACACCTTC. The encoded protein is CASRYTGQKNYGYTF.

This rearrangement joins TRBV5-1 to TRBJ1-5; D possibly corresponds to TRBD1 (5 bases). CDR3 length: 14 amino acids. The germline CDR1 and CDR2 sequences are SGHRS and YFSETQ. Trimming removed 0 bases from V and 7 bases from J, with 11 bases in between. The CDR3 coding sequence is TGCGCCAGCAGCTTGGAGGGGCGGGAGCAGCCCCAGCATTTT. Translating gives CASSLEGREQPQHF.

As DNA, the CDR3 is TGTGCCAGCTCACCACCCCCGGGACTAGCGGGCCGGAGCTCCTACGAGCAGTACTTC. Translating it yields CASSPPPGLAGRSSYEQYF. The rearrangement uses TRBV18 and TRBJ2-7; 12 nucleotides agree with TRBD2. The CDR3 extends over 19 amino acids. J lost 0 bases, V lost 0 bases, and 9 bases had no gene match. The germline V gene encodes CDR1 KGHSH and CDR2 LQKENI.

V and J are TRBV2 and TRBJ1-5, with unresolved D. The germline V gene encodes CDR1 SNHLY and CDR2 FYNNEI. The V gene lost 5 bases and the J gene lost 4 bases, with 12 bases spanning the gap. The CDR3 consists of 14 residues. Here the CDR3 DNA reads TGTGCCAGCAGTCGCGGAAGCAAGAATCAGCCCCAGCATTTT. This sequence encodes CASSRGSKNQPQHF.